These 24 T cell receptor beta chains were sequenced from one sample in a study of T cells in Graves' hyperthyroidism and ophthalmopathy. TCR beta CDR3 region amplification was performed from RNA transcripts. The HTBI primer set served for first-round RT-PCR of the TCR CDR3. TCRdb called the multiplex PCR reads again in MiXCR, with one record for every CDR3 protein. The sample holds a few hundred thousand distinct CDR3 sequences; around 20% are singletons and the top ten take around a quarter. Material for sequencing was blood. The receptors were sampled from a man between 18 and 29 years old with Graves' hyperthyroidism.

This clonotype showed up many times. The CDR3 DNA sequence: TGTGCCAGTAGTGACCCTCTGGGCGAGCAGTACTTC. Its protein is CASSDPLGEQYF. This chain connects TRBV19 to TRBJ2-7; unclear D gene. The CDR3 length is 12 residues. CDR1 and CDR2 (germline): LNHDA, SQIVND (reference sequence). V gave up 5 bases and J gave up 6 bases, with 11 bases separating them. Full variable domain (outside the CDR3, taken from reference TRBV19 and TRBJ2-7): DGGITQSPKYLFRKEGQNVTLSCEQNLNHDAMYWYRQDPGQGLRLIYYSQIVNDFQKGDIAEGYSVSREKKESFPLTVTSAQKNPTAFYLCASSDPLGEQYFGPGTRLTVT.

DNA for the CDR3: TGTGCCTGGAGTACGAGGACCTCGTTTGGGGCTGAAGCTTTCTTT. Translation gives CAWSTRTSFGAEAFF. V usage is TRBV30 and J usage is TRBJ1-1; D is unresolved. Between the trimmed V and J ends, which lost 2 bases and 6 bases, there was a span of 19 bases. Germline loops: CDR1 GTSNPN, CDR2 SVGIG (reference sequence). The CDR3 covers 15 residues. Full variable domain (rest looked up from reference TRBV30 and TRBJ1-1): SQTIHQWPATLVQPVGSPLSLECTVEGTSNPNLYWYRQAAGRGLQLLFYSVGIGQISSEVPQNLSASRPQDRQFILSSKKLLLSDSGFYLCAWSTRTSFGAEAFFGQGTRLTVV.

The sample holds a few counts of this clonotype. This rearrangement joins TRBV11-1 to TRBJ2-5; 10 nucleotides agree with TRBD1. Germline-derived CDR1 and CDR2 are SGHAT and FQDESV (reference sequence). V shed 4 bases and J 6 bases; nucleotides not matched to a gene: 14. The CDR3 length is 17 residues. For the CDR3, the DNA is TGTGCCAGCAGCTCGCCCGGGACAGGGGTACGCGAAAAGACCCAGTACTTC. Its protein product is CASSSPGTGVREKTQYF.

This clonotype was counted many times. The chain is built from TRBV20-1 and TRBJ2-7; D perhaps matches TRBD1 (5 bases). Germline V lookup: CDR1 DFQATT, CDR2 SNEGSKA (reference sequence). The CDR3 sequence is 14 residues long. V lost 1 base to trimming and J lost 5 bases, with 15 bases between them. The chain's CDR3 is CSARAYQGWDEQYF. The CDR3 DNA follows: TGCAGTGCTAGAGCGTACCAGGGTTGGGACGAGCAGTACTTC.

In the case of this clonotype: This may stem from a read error, because a much larger clone lies one nucleotide away. The V call is TRBV2, the J call TRBJ1-1; TRBD1 aligns across 11 bases. The germline CDR1 and CDR2 sequences are SNHLY and FYNNEI. V shed 6 bases, J shed 2 bases, and the junction held 8 bases outside the gene matches. The CDR3 contains 16 residues. The CDR3 region has the DNA TGTGCCAGCAGCCTATCGGGACAGGGGGTAAACACTGAAGCTTTCTTT. It encodes CASSLSGQGVNTEAFF.

This clonotype turned up a few times. V gene TRBV30 combines with J gene TRBJ1-1, with TRBD1 matching 12 bases. The CDR3 is made up of 16 amino acids. The V and J ends lost 4 bases and 4 bases, in that order; junction bases with no gene match: 10. Germline CDR1 GTSNPN, CDR2 SVGIG (reference sequence). CDR3 region: CAWIPGQGAGGTEAFF. CDR3 bases: TGTGCCTGGATCCCGGGACAGGGGGCTGGTGGCACTGAAGCTTTCTTT.

The J gene is TRBJ2-7, the V gene TRBV12-3 or TRBV12-4; 10 bases agree with TRBD1. Trimming cost V 6 bases and J 4 bases; bases outside gene matches: 9. The CDR3 extends over 15 amino acids. The CDR3 nucleotides are TGTGCCAGCAGCCCTACCGACAGGGGGCTGTACGAGCAGTACTTC. Encoded protein: CASSPTDRGLYEQYF.

This clonotype was seen many times. The chain couples TRBV12-3 or TRBV12-4 to TRBJ1-1; D remains ambiguous. V was shortened by 8 bases and J by 4 bases, with 14 bases between the two germline ends. CDR3 length equals 13 residues. In DNA, the CDR3 is TGTGCCAGCGGCCTTGGCCCTTTCACTGAAGCTTTCTTT. Its translation is CASGLGPFTEAFF.

The rearrangement joins TRBV13 to TRBJ2-5; 15 nucleotides agree with TRBD2. V dropped 5 bases and J dropped 4; count of bases not matched to a gene: 11. The CDR3 has 18 amino acids. Germline V gene sequence: CDR1 PRHDT, CDR2 FYEKMQ (reference sequence). CDR3 bases: TGTGCCAGCAGCCGGACTAGCGGGGGGGCCGGGGCCGCAGAGACCCAGTACTTC. Protein product: CASSRTSGGAGAAETQYF. Complete variable domain (other parts from reference TRBV13 and TRBJ2-5): AAGVIQSPRHLIKEKRETATLKCYPIPRHDTVYWYQQGPGQDPQFLISFYEKMQSDKGSIPDRFSAQQFSDYHSELNMSSLELGDSALYFCASSRTSGGAGAAETQYFGPGTRLLVL.

The sample holds many counts of this clonotype. The chain carries TRBV12-3 or TRBV12-4 and TRBJ1-5, with TRBD1 as a possible D gene (5 bases). This CDR3 region has 14 residues. Trimming left V 1 base short and J 3 bases short, with 7 bases between. The CDR3 DNA reads as TGTGCCAGCAGTTTAGGCAGGGTCAATCAGCCCCAGCATTTT. The encoded protein is CASSLGRVNQPQHF.

V usage is TRBV7-8 and J usage is TRBJ1-5; no clear D. The V and J ends lost 6 bases and 0 bases respectively, with 9 bases between them. The germline CDR1 and CDR2 sequences are SGHVS and FQNEAQ. The CDR3 runs to 14 residues. The CDR3: CASRVGYSNQPQHF. CDR3 DNA sequence: TGTGCCAGCAGGGTGGGATATAGCAATCAGCCCCAGCATTTT.

About this clonotype itself: This clone may be a read error of a much larger clone one base away. The V and J genes are TRBV28 and TRBJ1-6, with no clear D. CDR1 is MDHEN, CDR2 SYDVKM, per germline. This CDR3 spans 16 amino acids. DNA for the CDR3: TGTGCCAGCAGTTTATATGACTCCGGGCCGAATTCACCCATCCACTTT. Encoded protein: CASSLYDSGPNSPIHF. Variable domain in full (rest from reference TRBV28 and TRBJ1-6): DVKVTQSSRYLVKRTGEKVFLECVQDMDHENMFWYRQDPGLGLRLIYFSYDVKMKEKGDIPEGYSVSREKKERFSLILESASTNQTSMYLCASSLYDSGPNSPIHFGNGTRLTVT.

The sample holds many counts of this clonotype. The rearrangement uses TRBV2 and TRBJ1-4, with D perhaps matching TRBD1 (5 bases). V was cut by 4 bases and J by 8 bases, with 11 bases left in between. This CDR3 is built from 13 residues. Germline CDR1 is SNHLY and CDR2 is FYNNEI. The CDR3 DNA reads TGTGCCAGCAGTGTTTGGGAGGGGGAAAAACTGTTTTTT. Encoded protein: CASSVWEGEKLFF.

The rearrangement links TRBV19 to TRBJ1-1, with D hard to call. The ends were cut back, 5 bases at V and 2 bases at J, with 12 bases in the middle. Per the germline V gene, CDR1 is LNHDA and CDR2 is SQIVND (reference sequence). This CDR3 has 14 residues. The CDR3 sequence is CASSRRAANTEAFF. The CDR3 DNA sequence: TGTGCCAGTAGTCGGCGAGCAGCTAACACTGAAGCTTTCTTT. The whole variable domain, filled in from reference TRBV19 and TRBJ1-1, reads DGGITQSPKYLFRKEGQNVTLSCEQNLNHDAMYWYRQDPGQGLRLIYYSQIVNDFQKGDIAEGYSVSREKKESFPLTVTSAQKNPTAFYLCASSRRAANTEAFFGQGTRLTVV.

The chain combines TRBV15 with TRBJ1-3; D is perhaps TRBD1 (5 bases). V lost 1 base to trimming and J lost 0 bases, with 13 bases between them. The CDR3 has 17 residues. Looked up from germline, CDR1 is LNHNV and CDR2 is YYDKDF (reference sequence). The chain's CDR3 is CATSRGDSWSSGNTIYF. The CDR3 DNA reads TGTGCCACCAGCAGAGGAGACAGCTGGAGCTCTGGAAACACCATATATTTT.

In this sample, this clonotype turned up many times. The chain couples TRBV12-3 or TRBV12-4 to TRBJ1-5; TRBD1 is a possible D gene (5 bases). Trimming cost V 7 bases and J 2 bases, with 12 bases left between them. The CDR3 runs to 14 residues. The CDR3 DNA is TGTGCCAGCACCTTGTTGGGGGGCAATCAGCCCCAGCATTTT. It specifies CASTLLGGNQPQHF.

Worth noting for this clonotype: Because it lacks the conserved phenylalanine or tryptophan at the end, this CDR3 is likely a read error. V is TRBV6-2 or TRBV6-3 and J is TRBJ1-2; D gene unclear. Trimming shortened V by 5 bases and J by 5 bases, and 9 bases separated the two germline ends. The CDR3 length is 12 residues. The V gene's germline CDR1 is MNHEY and CDR2 SVGEGT. The DNA of the CDR3 is TGTGCCAGCAGTATGGACGGATATGGCTACACCTTA. Protein: CASSMDGYGYTL.

There are many counts of this clonotype. The J gene is TRBJ2-5, the V gene TRBV28, with D perhaps matching TRBD1 or TRBD2 (5 bases each). Germline lookup yields CDR1 MDHEN and CDR2 SYDVKM. V lost 4 bases and J 4 bases, leaving 16 bases between the germline ends. This CDR3 region has 15 residues. CDR3 sequence: CASSSGAAGGETQYF. The CDR3 region has the DNA TGTGCCAGCAGTTCCGGGGCAGCTGGTGGAGAGACCCAGTACTTC.

The chain is built from TRBV6-1 and TRBJ2-5, with 11 positions matching TRBD1. The CDR3 length is 16 residues. CDR1 is MNHNS and CDR2 is SASEGT in the germline V gene. The J segment lost 5 bases and the V segment lost 6 bases, leaving 11 bases of the junction unmatched. The CDR3 nucleotides are TGTGCCAGCAGCGGGCGGGACAGGGGGTTATCGGAGACCCAGTACTTC. Translating gives CASSGRDRGLSETQYF.

This clonotype was recorded a few times. V and J are TRBV27 and TRBJ2-7, with D tentatively TRBD2 (7 bases). Trimming shortened V by 7 bases and J by 4 bases, and 17 bases separated the two germline ends. From germline, CDR1 is MNHEY and CDR2 SMNVEV (reference sequence). The CDR3 has 14 amino acids. The CDR3 nucleotides are TGTGCCAGCACCTCGAGGGGGGGCGAGTACGAGCAGTACTTC. It yields the protein CASTSRGGEYEQYF.

The chain recombines TRBV27 with TRBJ2-7; perhaps TRBD1 as D (7 bases). The CDR3 runs 14 residues. The V end lost 7 bases, the J end lost 4 bases, and 17 bases lay between the germline ends. Germline values: CDR1 MNHEY, CDR2 SMNVEV (reference sequence). The CDR3 DNA sequence: TGTGCCAGCACCTCGGGGGACAGAGTTTACGAGCAGTACTTC. Amino acid sequence: CASTSGDRVYEQYF.

The genes are TRBV10-3 and TRBJ1-2, with D unclear. This CDR3 contains 14 residues. Germline V gives CDR1 ENHRY, CDR2 SYGVKD. V lost 8 bases, J lost 4 bases, and 17 bases lay in between. CDR3 nucleotide sequence: TGTGCCATCTCCACGCTAAGTCGTATCTATGGCTACACCTTC. This sequence encodes CAISTLSRIYGYTF.

This clonotype was recorded many times. J is TRBJ2-5 and V is TRBV13; 13 bases line up with TRBD2. The germline V gene encodes CDR1 PRHDT and CDR2 FYEKMQ (reference sequence). The CDR3 totals 16 residues. J was trimmed by 5 bases and V by 4 bases; bases with no gene match: 7. The CDR3 region has the DNA TGTGCCAGCAGCTCACAACTAGCGGGGGGGCCGGAGACCCAGTACTTC. This translates into CASSSQLAGGPETQYF.

This clonotype was recorded at least ten times. This chain joins TRBV20-1 and TRBJ2-7, with 8 bases lining up with TRBD2. This CDR3 has 12 amino acids. The ends lost 5 bases at V and 4 bases at J; junction bases unmatched: 4. CDR1 DFQATT and CDR2 SNEGSKA come from the germline V gene (reference sequence). CDR3 bases: TGCAGTGCTCGGGGGGGGCCGTACGAGCAGTACTTC. Amino acid sequence: CSARGGPYEQYF.